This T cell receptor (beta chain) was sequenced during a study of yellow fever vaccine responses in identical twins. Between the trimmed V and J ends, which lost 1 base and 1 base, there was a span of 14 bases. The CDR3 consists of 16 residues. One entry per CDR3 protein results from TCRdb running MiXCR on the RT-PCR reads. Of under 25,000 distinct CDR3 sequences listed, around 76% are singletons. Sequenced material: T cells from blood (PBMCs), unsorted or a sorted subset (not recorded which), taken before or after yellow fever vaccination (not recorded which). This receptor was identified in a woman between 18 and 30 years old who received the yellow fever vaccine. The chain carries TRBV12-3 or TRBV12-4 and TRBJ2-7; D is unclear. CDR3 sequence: CASSLEYGFGSYEQYF. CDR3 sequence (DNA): TGTGCCAGCAGTTTAGAATACGGGTTCGGTTCCTACGAGCAGTACTTC.